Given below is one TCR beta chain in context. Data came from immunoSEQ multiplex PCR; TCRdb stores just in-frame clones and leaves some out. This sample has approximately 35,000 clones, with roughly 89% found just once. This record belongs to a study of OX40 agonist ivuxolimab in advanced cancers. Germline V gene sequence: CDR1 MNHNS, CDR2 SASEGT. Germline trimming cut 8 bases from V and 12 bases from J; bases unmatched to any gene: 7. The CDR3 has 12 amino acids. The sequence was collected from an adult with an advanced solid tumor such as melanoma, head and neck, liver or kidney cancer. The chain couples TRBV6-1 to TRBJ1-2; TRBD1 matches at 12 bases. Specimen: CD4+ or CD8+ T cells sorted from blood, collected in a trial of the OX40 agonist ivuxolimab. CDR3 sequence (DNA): TGTGCCAGCTCTGGGACAGGGGGCTCCGACACCTTC. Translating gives CASSGTGGSDTF.